One and the same sample provided the 8 T cell receptor beta chains below, sequenced in a study of cytotoxic CD8 clonotypes in ibrutinib-treated CLL. Sequencing used immunoSEQ multiplex PCR; TCRdb keeps in-frame clones, though not all of them. The sample consists of about 50,000 clones, around 52% of them appearing once. The material sequenced was PBMCs, taken after 24 months of ibrutinib treatment. Receptor source: a human donor with chronic lymphocytic leukemia.

The chain carries TRBV6-1 and TRBJ1-5; D call uncertain. Looked up from germline, CDR1 is MNHNS and CDR2 is SASEGT. This CDR3 is built from 15 residues. The V end lost 7 bases, the J end lost 4 bases, and 17 bases lay between the germline ends. The CDR3 DNA reads TGTGCCAGCACCCAAGGCGGTGGGCTGAATCAGCCCCAGCATTTT. It specifies CASTQGGGLNQPQHF.

The chain links TRBV11-3 to TRBJ2-1; tentatively, D is TRBD2 (5 bases). CDR3 length equals 17 residues. With 1 base removed from V and 7 bases from J, the gap between germline ends came to 20 bases. In germline, CDR1 is SGHNT, CDR2 YENEEA. The CDR3 here is CASSLGLAGTGSNEQFF. The CDR3 nucleotides are TGTGCCAGCAGCTTAGGGCTAGCCGGCACGGGGTCGAATGAGCAGTTCTTC.

V usage is TRBV21-1 and J usage is TRBJ2-7. TRBV21-1 is a listed pseudogene. The CDR3 is made up of 15 amino acids. The CDR3 bases are TGTGCCAGCAGCAGCGCCTGGGTGGACTCCTACGAGCAGTACTTC. Translating it yields CASSSAWVDSYEQYF.

This sequence joins TRBV6-5 and TRBJ2-5, with no clear D. Trimming stripped 4 bases from V and 3 bases from J, with 6 bases between. CDR3 length: 12 amino acids. Looked up from germline, CDR1 is MNHEY and CDR2 is SVGAGI. The CDR3 bases are TGTGCCAGCAGTTCCACCAAAGAGACCCAGTACTTC. It codes for CASSSTKETQYF.

V gene TRBV5-6 combines with J gene TRBJ1-4, with a tentative D call TRBD1 (5 bases). Germline CDR1 SGHDT, CDR2 YYEEEE. The CDR3 runs to 16 residues. Trimming pared 3 bases from V and 4 bases from J, leaving 16 bases between. CDR3: CASSSGTGTVNEKLFF. CDR3 DNA: TGTGCCAGCAGCTCAGGTACTGGGACCGTTAATGAAAAACTGTTTTTT. Variable domain in full (rest from reference TRBV5-6 and TRBJ1-4): DAGVTQSPTHLIKTRGQQVTLRCSPKSGHDTVSWYQQALGQGPQFIFQYYEEEERQRGNFPDRFSGHQFPNYSSELNVNALLLGDSALYLCASSSGTGTVNEKLFFGSGTQLSVL.

This chain links TRBV5-1 with TRBJ2-2; 14 bases fit TRBD2. Germline CDR1 SGHRS, CDR2 YFSETQ. There are 18 residues in the CDR3. V gave up 5 bases and J gave up 5 bases; unmatched junction bases: 11. The CDR3 sequence: CASRMGGLAGGKTGELFF. CDR3 sequence (DNA): TGCGCCAGCAGAATGGGCGGACTAGCGGGGGGCAAGACCGGGGAGCTGTTTTTT.

The chain combines TRBV10-3 with TRBJ1-6, with D unclear. This CDR3 comprises 13 residues. Looked up from germline, CDR1 is ENHRY and CDR2 is SYGVKD. V was trimmed by 0 bases and J by 7 bases, leaving 4 bases between them. The CDR3 nucleotides are TGTGCCATCAGTGAGTCGTTAAATTCACCCCTCCACTTT. Translating it yields CAISESLNSPLHF.

The J gene is TRBJ1-1, the V gene TRBV6-1, with D perhaps matching TRBD1 (5 bases). Germline V gene data show CDR1 as MNHNS and CDR2 as SASEGT. The CDR3 loop spans 11 amino acids. The V end lost 7 bases, the J end lost 11 bases, and 14 bases lay between the germline ends. For the CDR3, the DNA is TGTGCCAGCACCCCCGGGACCTTCGCTTTCTTT. Translation: CASTPGTFAFF.